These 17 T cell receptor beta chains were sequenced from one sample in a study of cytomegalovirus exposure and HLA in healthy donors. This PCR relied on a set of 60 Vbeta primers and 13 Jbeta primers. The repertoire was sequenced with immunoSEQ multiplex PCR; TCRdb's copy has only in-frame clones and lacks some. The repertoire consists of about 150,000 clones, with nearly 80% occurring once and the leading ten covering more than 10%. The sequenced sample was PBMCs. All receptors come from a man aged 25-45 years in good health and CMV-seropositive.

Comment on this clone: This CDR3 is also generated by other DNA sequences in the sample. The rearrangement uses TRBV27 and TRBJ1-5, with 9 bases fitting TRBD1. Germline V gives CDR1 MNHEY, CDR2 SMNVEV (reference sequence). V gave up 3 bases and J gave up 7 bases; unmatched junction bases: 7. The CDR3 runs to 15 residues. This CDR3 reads CASSLTGGEGQPQHF. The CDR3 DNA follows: TGTGCCAGCAGTTTGACAGGGGGAGAAGGACAGCCCCAGCATTTT.

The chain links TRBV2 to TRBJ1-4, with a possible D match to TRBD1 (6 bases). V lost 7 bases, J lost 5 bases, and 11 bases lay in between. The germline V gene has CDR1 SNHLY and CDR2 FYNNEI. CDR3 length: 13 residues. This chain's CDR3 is CASIKDSNEKLFF. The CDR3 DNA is TGTGCCAGCATCAAGGACAGCAATGAAAAACTGTTTTTT.

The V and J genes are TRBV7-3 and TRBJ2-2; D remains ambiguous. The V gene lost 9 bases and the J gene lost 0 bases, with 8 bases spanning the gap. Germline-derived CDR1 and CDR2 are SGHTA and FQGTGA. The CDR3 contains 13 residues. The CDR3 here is CASASSNTGELFF. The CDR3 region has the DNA TGTGCCAGTGCCAGTTCGAACACCGGGGAGCTGTTTTTT.

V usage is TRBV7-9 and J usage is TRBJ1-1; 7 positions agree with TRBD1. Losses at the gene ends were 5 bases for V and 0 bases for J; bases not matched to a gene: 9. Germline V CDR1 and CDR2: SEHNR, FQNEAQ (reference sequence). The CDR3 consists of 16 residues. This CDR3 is CASSPDPQGVNTEAFF. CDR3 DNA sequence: TGTGCCAGCAGCCCCGACCCCCAGGGGGTGAACACTGAAGCTTTCTTT. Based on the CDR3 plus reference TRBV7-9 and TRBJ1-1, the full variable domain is DTGVSQNPRHKITKRGQNVTFRCDPISEHNRLYWYRQTLGQGPEFLTYFQNEAQLEKSRLLSDRFSAERPKGSFSTLEIQRTEQGDSAMYLCASSPDPQGVNTEAFFGQGTRLTVV.

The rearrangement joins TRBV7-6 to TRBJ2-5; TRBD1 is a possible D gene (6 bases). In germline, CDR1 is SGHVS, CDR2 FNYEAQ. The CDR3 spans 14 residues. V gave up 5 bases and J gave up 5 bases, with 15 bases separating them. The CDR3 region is CASSPPQGYETQYF. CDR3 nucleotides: TGTGCCAGCAGCCCCCCCCAGGGGTACGAGACCCAGTACTTC.

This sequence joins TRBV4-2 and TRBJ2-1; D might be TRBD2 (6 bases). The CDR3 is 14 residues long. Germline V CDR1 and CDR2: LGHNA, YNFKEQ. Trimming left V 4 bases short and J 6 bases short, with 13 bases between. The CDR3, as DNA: TGTGCCAGCAGCCTTCGGGAGTCAGGCAATGAGCAGTTCTTC. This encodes CASSLRESGNEQFF.

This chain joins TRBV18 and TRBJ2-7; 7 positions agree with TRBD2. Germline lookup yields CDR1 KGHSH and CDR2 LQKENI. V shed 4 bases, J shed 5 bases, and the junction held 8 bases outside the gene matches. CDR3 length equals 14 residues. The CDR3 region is CASSRGTGGNEQYF. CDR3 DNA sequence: TGTGCCAGCTCACGAGGGACCGGGGGGAACGAGCAGTACTTC. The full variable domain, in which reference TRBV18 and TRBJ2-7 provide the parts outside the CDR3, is NAGVMQNPRHLVRRRGQEARLRCSPMKGHSHVYWYRQLPEEGLKFMVYLQKENIIDESGMPKERFSAEFPKEGPSILRIQQVVRGDSAAYFCASSRGTGGNEQYFGPGTRLTVT.

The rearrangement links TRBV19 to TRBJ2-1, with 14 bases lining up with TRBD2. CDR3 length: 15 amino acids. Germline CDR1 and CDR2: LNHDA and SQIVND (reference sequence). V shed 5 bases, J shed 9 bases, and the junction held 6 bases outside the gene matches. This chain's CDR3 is CASSDRLAGGVEQFF. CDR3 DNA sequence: TGTGCCAGTAGTGATAGACTAGCGGGAGGGGTTGAGCAGTTCTTC.

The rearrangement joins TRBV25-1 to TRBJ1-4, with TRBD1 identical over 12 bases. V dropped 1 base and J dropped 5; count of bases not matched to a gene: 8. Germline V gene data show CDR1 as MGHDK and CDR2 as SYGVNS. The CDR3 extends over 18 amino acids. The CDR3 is CASSEFLGQGAMNEKLFF. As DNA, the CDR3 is TGTGCCAGCAGTGAATTTTTGGGACAGGGGGCCATGAATGAAAAACTGTTTTTT.

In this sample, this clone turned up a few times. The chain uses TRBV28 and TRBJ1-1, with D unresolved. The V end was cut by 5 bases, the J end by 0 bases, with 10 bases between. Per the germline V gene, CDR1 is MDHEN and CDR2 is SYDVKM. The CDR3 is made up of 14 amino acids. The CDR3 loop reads CASSEQLLNTEAFF. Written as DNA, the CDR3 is TGTGCCAGCAGTGAACAGTTACTGAACACTGAAGCTTTCTTT.

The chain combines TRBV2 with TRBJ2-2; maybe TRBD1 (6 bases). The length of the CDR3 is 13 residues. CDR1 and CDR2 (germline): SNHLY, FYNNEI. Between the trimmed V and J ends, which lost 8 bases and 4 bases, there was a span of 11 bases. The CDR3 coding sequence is TGTGCCAGCGGGACAACGGGCACCGGGGAGCTGTTTTTT. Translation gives CASGTTGTGELFF.

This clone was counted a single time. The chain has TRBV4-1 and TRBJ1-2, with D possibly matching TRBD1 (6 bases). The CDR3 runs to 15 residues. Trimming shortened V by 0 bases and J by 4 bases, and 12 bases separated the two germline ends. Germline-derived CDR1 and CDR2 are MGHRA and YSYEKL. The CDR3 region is CASSQDTTGIYGYTF. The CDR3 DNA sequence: TGCGCCAGCAGCCAAGATACGACAGGAATCTATGGCTACACCTTC.

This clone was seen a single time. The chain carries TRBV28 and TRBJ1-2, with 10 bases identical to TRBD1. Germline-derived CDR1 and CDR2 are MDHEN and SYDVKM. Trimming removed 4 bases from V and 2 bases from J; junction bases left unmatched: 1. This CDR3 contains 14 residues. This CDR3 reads CASSWGQGNYGYTF. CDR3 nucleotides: TGTGCCAGCAGTTGGGGACAGGGGAACTATGGCTACACCTTC.

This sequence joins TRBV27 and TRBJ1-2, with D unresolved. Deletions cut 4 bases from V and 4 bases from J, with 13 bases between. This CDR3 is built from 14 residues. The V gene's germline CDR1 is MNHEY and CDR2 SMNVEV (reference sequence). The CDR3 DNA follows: TGTGCCAGCAGTTCCTCCGGGTCCTCCTATGGCTACACCTTC. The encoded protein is CASSSSGSSYGYTF.

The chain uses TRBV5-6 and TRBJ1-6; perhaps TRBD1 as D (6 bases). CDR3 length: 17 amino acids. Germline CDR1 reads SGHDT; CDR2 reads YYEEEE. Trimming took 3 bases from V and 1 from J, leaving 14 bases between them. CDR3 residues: CASSSGTSKSYNSPLHF. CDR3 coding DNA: TGTGCCAGCAGCTCAGGGACATCGAAATCCTATAATTCACCCCTCCACTTT.

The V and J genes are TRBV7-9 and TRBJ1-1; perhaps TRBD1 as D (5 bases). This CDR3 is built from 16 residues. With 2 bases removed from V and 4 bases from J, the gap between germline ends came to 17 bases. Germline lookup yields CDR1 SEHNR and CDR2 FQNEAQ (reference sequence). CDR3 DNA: TGTGCCAGCAGCTTATGGCAGGGATCGGTCGGCACTGAAGCTTTCTTT. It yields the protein CASSLWQGSVGTEAFF.

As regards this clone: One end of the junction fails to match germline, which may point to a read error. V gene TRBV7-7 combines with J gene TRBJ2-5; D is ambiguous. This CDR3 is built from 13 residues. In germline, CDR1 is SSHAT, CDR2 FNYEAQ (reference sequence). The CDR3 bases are TGTGCTAGCAGCTTAGGTAGCTTAGAGACCCAGTACTTC. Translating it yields CASSLGSLETQYF.